This T cell receptor beta chain was found in a study of technical replicates of blood from several donors. Only in-frame clones appear in the TCRdb table, and some are missing; sequencing was by immunoSEQ multiplex PCR. The sample carries about 70,000 clones, more than 75% recorded once. V was pared by 6 bases and J by 7 bases, with 2 bases of the junction left unmatched. This CDR3 is 13 amino acids long. In germline, CDR1 is MNHNY, CDR2 SVGAGI (reference sequence). The sample was PBMCs. This TCR was recovered from a human donor in good health. Some clones in this sample may be carry-over from other donors' samples. V gene TRBV6-6 combines with J gene TRBJ1-6; 8 bases match TRBD1. The CDR3 bases are TGTGCCAGCAGCAGACAGGGGAATTCACCCCTCCACTTT. This translates into CASSRQGNSPLHF.